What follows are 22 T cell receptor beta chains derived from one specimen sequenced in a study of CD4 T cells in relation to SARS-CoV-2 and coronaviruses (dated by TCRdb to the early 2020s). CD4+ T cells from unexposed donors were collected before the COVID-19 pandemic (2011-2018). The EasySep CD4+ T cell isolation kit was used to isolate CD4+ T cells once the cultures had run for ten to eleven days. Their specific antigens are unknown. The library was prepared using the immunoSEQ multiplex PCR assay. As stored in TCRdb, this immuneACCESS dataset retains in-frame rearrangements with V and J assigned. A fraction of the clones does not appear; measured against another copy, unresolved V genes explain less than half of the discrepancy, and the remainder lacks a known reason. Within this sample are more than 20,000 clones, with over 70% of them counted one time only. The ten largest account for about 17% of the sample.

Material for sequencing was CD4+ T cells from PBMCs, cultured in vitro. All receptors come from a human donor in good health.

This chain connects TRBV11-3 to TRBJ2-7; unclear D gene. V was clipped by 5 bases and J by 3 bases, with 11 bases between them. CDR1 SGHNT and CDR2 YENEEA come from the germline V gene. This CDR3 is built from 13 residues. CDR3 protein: CASSVNFFYEQYF. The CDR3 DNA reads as TGTGCCAGCAGCGTCAACTTTTTCTACGAGCAGTACTTC.

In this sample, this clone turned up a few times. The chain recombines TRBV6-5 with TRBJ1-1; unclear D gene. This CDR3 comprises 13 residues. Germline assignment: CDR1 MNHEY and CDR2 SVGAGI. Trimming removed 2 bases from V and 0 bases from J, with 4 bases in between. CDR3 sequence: CASSYVMNTEAFF. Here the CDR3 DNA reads TGTGCCAGCAGTTACGTAATGAACACTGAAGCTTTCTTT.

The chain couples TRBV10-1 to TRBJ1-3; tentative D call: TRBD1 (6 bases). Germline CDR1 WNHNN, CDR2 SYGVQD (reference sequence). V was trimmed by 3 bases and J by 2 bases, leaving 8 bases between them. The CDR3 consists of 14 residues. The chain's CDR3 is CASSEGGPGNTIYF. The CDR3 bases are TGCGCCAGCAGTGAAGGGGGGCCTGGAAACACCATATATTTT.

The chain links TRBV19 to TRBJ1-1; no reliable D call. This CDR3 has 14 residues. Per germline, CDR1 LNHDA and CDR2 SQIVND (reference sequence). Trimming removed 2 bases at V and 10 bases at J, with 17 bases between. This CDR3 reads CASSISEMLSGAFF. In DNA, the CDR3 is TGTGCCAGTAGTATATCAGAAATGTTGTCAGGAGCTTTCTTT.

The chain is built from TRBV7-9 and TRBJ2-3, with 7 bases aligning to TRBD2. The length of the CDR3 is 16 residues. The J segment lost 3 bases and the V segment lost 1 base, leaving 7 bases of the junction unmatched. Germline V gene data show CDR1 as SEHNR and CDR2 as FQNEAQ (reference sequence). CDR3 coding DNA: TGTGCCAGCAGCTTAGGGGGAGGGAGGACAACAGATACGCAGTATTTT. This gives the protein CASSLGGGRTTDTQYF.

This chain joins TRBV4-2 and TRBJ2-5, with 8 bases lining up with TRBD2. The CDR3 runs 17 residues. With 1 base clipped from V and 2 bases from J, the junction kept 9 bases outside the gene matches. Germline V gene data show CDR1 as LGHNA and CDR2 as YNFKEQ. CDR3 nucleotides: TGTGCCAGCAGCCAAGTAGGATTGGCGGGAGGACAAGAGACCCAGTACTTC. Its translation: CASSQVGLAGGQETQYF.

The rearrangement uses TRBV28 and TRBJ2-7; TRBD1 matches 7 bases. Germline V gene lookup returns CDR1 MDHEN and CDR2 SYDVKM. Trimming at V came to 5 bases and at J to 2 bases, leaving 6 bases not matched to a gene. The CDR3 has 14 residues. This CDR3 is CASSPGQRTYEQYF. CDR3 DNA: TGTGCCAGCAGTCCGGGACAGCGCACCTACGAGCAGTACTTC.

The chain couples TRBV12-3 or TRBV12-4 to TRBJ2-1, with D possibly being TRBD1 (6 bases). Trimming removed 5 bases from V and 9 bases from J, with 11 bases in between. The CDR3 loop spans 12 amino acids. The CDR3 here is CASSRGGLEQFF. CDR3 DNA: TGTGCCAGCAGTAGAGGGGGTCTTGAGCAGTTCTTC.

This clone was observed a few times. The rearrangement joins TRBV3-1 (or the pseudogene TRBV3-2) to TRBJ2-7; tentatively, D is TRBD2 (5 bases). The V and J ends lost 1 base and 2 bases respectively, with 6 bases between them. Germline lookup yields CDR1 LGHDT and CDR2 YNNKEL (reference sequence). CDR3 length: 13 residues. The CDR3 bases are TGTGCCAGCAGCCAAGGAGGGACCTACGAGCAGTACTTC. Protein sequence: CASSQGGTYEQYF.

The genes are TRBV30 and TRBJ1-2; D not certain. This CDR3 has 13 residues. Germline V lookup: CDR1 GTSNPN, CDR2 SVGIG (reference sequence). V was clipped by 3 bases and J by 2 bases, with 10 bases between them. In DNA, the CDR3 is TGTGCCTGGAGCGGGTGGGAGAACTATGGCTACACCTTC. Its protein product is CAWSGWENYGYTF. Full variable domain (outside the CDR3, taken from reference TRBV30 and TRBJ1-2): SQTIHQWPATLVQPVGSPLSLECTVEGTSNPNLYWYRQAAGRGLQLLFYSVGIGQISSEVPQNLSASRPQDRQFILSSKKLLLSDSGFYLCAWSGWENYGYTFGSGTRLTVV.

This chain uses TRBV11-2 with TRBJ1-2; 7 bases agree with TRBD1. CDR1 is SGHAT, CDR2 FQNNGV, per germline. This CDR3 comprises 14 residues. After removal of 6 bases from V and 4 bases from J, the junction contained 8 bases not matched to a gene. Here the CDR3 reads CASRPTGVAYGYTF. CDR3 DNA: TGTGCCAGCAGACCAACAGGGGTAGCCTATGGCTACACCTTC.

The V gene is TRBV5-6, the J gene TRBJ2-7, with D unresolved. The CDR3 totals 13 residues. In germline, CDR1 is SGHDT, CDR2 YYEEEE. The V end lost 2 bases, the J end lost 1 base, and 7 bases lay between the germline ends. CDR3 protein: CASSFDPSYEQYF. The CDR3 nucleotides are TGTGCCAGCAGCTTTGACCCATCCTACGAGCAGTACTTC.

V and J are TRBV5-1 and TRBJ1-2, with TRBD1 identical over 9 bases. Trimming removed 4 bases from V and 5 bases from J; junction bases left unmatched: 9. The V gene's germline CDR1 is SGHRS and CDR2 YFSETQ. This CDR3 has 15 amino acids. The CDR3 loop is CASSPGDRESYGYTF. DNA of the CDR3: TGCGCCAGCAGCCCTGGGGACAGGGAAAGTTATGGCTACACCTTC.

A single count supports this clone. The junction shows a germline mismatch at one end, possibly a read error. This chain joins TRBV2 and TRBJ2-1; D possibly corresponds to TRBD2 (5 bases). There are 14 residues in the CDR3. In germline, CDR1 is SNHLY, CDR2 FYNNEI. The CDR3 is CASRLPGFYNEQFF. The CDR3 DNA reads TGTGCCAGCAGGTTGCCGGGGTTTTACAATGAACAGTTCTTC.

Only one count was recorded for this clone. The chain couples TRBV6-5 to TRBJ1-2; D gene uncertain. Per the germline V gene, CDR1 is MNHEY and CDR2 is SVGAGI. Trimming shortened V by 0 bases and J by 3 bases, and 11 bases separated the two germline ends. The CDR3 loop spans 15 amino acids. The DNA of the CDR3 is TGTGCCAGCAGTTACTCGGCCATGATAGACTATGGCTACACCTTC. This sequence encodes CASSYSAMIDYGYTF.

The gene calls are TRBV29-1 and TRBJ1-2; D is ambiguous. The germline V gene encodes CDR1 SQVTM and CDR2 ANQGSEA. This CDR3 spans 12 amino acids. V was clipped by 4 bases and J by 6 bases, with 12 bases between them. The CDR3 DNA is TGCAGCGTTGGTAGGGCGGAGGATGGCTACACCTTC. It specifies CSVGRAEDGYTF.

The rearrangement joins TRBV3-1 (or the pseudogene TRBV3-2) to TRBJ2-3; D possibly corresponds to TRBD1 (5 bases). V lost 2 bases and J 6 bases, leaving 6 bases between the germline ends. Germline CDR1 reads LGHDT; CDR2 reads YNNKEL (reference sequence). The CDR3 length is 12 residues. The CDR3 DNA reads TGTGCCAGCAGCCAAAACAGGGATACGCAGTATTTT. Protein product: CASSQNRDTQYF.

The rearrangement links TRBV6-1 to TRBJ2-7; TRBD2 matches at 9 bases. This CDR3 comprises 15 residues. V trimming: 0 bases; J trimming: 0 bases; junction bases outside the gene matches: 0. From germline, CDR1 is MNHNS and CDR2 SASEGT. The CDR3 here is CASSEASGSSYEQYF. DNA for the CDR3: TGTGCCAGCAGTGAAGCTAGCGGGAGCTCCTACGAGCAGTACTTC.

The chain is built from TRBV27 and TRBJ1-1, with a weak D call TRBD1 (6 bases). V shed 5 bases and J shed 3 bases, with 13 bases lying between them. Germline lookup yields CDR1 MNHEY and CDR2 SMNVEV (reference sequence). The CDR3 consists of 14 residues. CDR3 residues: CASSPTGAHTEAFF. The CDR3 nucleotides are TGTGCCAGCAGTCCGACGGGGGCTCACACTGAAGCTTTCTTT.

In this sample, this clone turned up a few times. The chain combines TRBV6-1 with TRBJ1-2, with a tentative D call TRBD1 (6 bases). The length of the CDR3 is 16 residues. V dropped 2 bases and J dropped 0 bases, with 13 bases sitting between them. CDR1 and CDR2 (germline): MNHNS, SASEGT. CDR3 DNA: TGTGCCAGCAGTGAACGACAGGATCAATCTAACTATGGCTACACCTTC. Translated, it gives CASSERQDQSNYGYTF.

CDR3 protein: CASRGHRNQPQHF. The CDR3 DNA follows: TGTGCCAGCAGGGGACACCGCAATCAGCCCCAGCATTTT. J is TRBJ1-5 and V is TRBV6-5, with D possibly being TRBD1 (6 bases). The V gene lost 6 bases and the J gene lost 2 bases, with 8 bases spanning the gap. Germline CDR1 is MNHEY and CDR2 is SVGAGI. This CDR3 has 13 residues.

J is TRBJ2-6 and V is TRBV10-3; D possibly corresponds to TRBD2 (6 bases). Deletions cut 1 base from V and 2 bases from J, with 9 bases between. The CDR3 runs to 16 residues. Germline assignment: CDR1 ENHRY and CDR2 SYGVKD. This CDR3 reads CAISEYGGTGANVLTF. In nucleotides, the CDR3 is TGTGCCATCAGTGAGTACGGGGGTACTGGGGCCAACGTCCTGACTTTC.